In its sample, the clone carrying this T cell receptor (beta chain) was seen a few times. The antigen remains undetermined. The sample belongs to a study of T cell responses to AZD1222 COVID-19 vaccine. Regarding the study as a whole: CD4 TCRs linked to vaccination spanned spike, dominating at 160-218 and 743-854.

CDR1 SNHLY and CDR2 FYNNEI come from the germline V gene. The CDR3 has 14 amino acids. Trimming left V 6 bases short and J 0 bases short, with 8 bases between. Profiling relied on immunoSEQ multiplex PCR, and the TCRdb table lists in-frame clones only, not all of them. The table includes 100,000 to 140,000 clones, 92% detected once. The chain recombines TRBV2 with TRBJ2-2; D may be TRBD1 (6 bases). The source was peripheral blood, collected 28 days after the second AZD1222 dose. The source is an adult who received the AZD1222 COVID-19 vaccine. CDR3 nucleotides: TGTGCCAGCAGGAGGACAGCGAACACCGGGGAGCTGTTTTTT. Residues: CASRRTANTGELFF. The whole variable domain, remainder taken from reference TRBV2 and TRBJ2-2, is EPEVTQTPSHQVTQMGQEVILRCVPISNHLYFYWYRQILGQKVEFLVSFYNNEISEKSEIFDDQFSVERPDGSNFTLKIRSTKLEDSAMYFCASRRTANTGELFFGEGSRLTVL.